This T cell receptor beta chain was observed in a study of shared clonotypes between healthy human individuals. Naive-designated CD8 cells lacked CD45RO, were positively enriched for CCR7, and omitted terminally differentiated effector memory CD45RA+ cells. This table comes from immunoSEQ multiplex PCR, and its TCRdb copy is limited to in-frame clones, with some not included. The sample consists of over 800,000 clones, 92% of them appearing once. CDR1 and CDR2 from the germline V gene are GTSNPN and SVGIG (reference sequence). This CDR3 has 12 residues. Deletions cut 2 bases from V and 8 bases from J, with 10 bases between.

The receptor's source is a man aged 25 to 40 in good health. The sample comprised naive CD8+ T cells sorted from blood. The rearrangement joins TRBV30 to TRBJ2-1; the D gene could be TRBD1 or TRBD2 (5 bases each). The CDR3 DNA follows: TGTGCCTGGAGTTGGGGACCGGATGAGCAGTTCTTC. This translates into CAWSWGPDEQFF.